This record looks at one TCR beta chain sequence and its context. Its target antigen remains unknown. There are no base qualities to consult, and no much larger clone falls within one base. Library creation used PCR. The sample was run on an Illumina HiSeq 2500. To normalize quantification of the TCRbeta repertoire, the TCR libraries were built with molecular barcoding that relied on unique molecular identifiers. TCRdb redid the processing of the public reads, applying fastp at Q25 and MiXCR, and retained in-frame beta chains. Each CDR3 protein gets just one entry, which takes the most common genes and DNA from the rows behind it. This sample has hundreds of thousands of distinct CDR3 sequences in its table, and 15% to 20% of those were observed once. The ten most abundant clones make up approximately 1.1% of the sample. The CDR3 goes from the cysteine to the phenylalanine over 15 residues. Just the 45-base CDR3 DNA is kept, in frame starting at base 1. In the germline V gene, CDR1 corresponds to SGHRS and CDR2 to YFSETQ. Trimming costs V 3 bases and J 3 bases, and their ends lie 10 bases apart.

This entry is derived from a study of T-cell reconstitution after alpha-beta-depleted transplantation in children (TCRdb year 2016). Study-level background: The study quantitatively tracked T-cell immune reconstitution after TCRalphabeta/CD19-depleted allogeneic hematopoietic cell transplantation in children using TCR repertoire profiling.

Recombination joined TRBV5-1 with TRBJ2-6; there is no confident call for the D gene. The clonotype originates from a human donor who donated a stem cell graft to a child with acute myeloid leukemia. Material: PBMCs from the stem cell graft donor, obtained from the stem cell graft. The bases are TGCGCCAGCAGCTCGGATCTCTTTGGGGCCAACGTCCTGACTTTC. It encodes CASSSDLFGANVLTF.